The 23 T cell receptor beta chains given below trace back to one sample, sequenced in a study of post-analysis software for immune sequencing data. Points from the study as a whole: TRBV5-6, TRBV5-1 and TRBV20-1 were among several TRBV segments more frequent in patients than controls.

Sequencing libraries made from TCR beta cDNA carried unique molecular identifiers. TCRdb re-called the PCR reads with MiXCR, one entry per CDR3 protein. The sample lists about 430,000 distinct CDR3 sequences, more than 30% occurring once. Their antigens are not known. Input material: blood. The source is a girl aged 2 to 9 with multiple sclerosis.

This clonotype came up a few times. V is TRBV6-1 and J is TRBJ2-1; a possible D gene is TRBD1 (6 bases). The length of the CDR3 is 15 residues. In germline, CDR1 is MNHNS, CDR2 SASEGT. Trimming left V 3 bases short and J 8 bases short, with 17 bases between. The CDR3 nucleotides are TGTGCCAGCAGTGAGCCACTCCTACAGGGCTATGAGCAGTTCTTC. Its protein product is CASSEPLLQGYEQFF.

This clonotype was observed many times. This chain links TRBV4-3 with TRBJ2-1; 9 nucleotides match TRBD1. CDR1 is LGHNA, CDR2 YSLEER, per germline. V dropped 0 bases and J dropped 4; count of bases not matched to a gene: 7. The length of the CDR3 is 17 residues. CDR3 coding DNA: TGCGCCAGCAGCCAAGATTGGACAGGGGATGAGTACAATGAGCAGTTCTTC. This codes for CASSQDWTGDEYNEQFF.

This chain links TRBV27 with TRBJ1-6; TRBD1 matches at 7 bases. The CDR3 has 16 residues. CDR1 and CDR2 from the germline V gene are MNHEY and SMNVEV (reference sequence). V shed 3 bases and J 5 bases; nucleotides not matched to a gene: 7. The CDR3 coding sequence is TGTGCCAGCAGTTTCGGAGGGGGCACGAATAATTCACCCCTCCACTTT. Its protein is CASSFGGGTNNSPLHF.

The chain recombines TRBV4-3 with TRBJ2-2, with 14 bases lining up with TRBD2. The CDR3 extends over 19 amino acids. Trimming at V came to 0 bases and at J to 6 bases, leaving 9 bases not matched to a gene. Germline CDR1 is LGHNA and CDR2 is YSLEER. CDR3 region: CASSQDRPGLAGVPGELFF. The DNA of the CDR3 is TGCGCCAGCAGCCAAGATAGACCGGGACTAGCGGGAGTCCCCGGGGAGCTGTTTTTT.

This clonotype appeared a few times. The chain links TRBV6-5 to TRBJ1-2; TRBD1 aligns across 7 bases. The germline gives CDR1 MNHEY, CDR2 SVGAGI. V trimming: 6 bases; J trimming: 5 bases; junction bases outside the gene matches: 9. The CDR3 sequence is 14 residues long. CDR3 in amino acids: CASRGGRALYGYTF. CDR3 bases: TGTGCCAGCAGAGGGGGCCGTGCCCTATATGGCTACACCTTC.

The sample holds many counts of this clonotype. The chain carries TRBV20-1 and TRBJ2-3; D perhaps matches TRBD2 (5 bases). The CDR3 totals 13 residues. Germline CDR1 and CDR2: DFQATT and SNEGSKA (reference sequence). V was cut by 4 bases and J by 6 bases, with 14 bases left in between. The CDR3 loop is CSAIGLGGDTQYF. As DNA, the CDR3 is TGCAGTGCTATCGGACTGGGCGGGGATACGCAGTATTTT.

This clonotype was found a few times. The chain combines TRBV12-3 or TRBV12-4 with TRBJ2-5; D is unclear. Deletions cut 3 bases from V and 5 bases from J, with 13 bases between. The CDR3 length is 14 residues. The CDR3 DNA reads TGTGCCAGCAGTTTCCACGGAAGTCAGGAGACCCAGTACTTC. This sequence encodes CASSFHGSQETQYF.

The V call is TRBV7-3, the J call TRBJ2-1, with 7 bases matching TRBD1. The CDR3 length is 16 residues. Unmatched junction bases numbered 11, after V lost 3 bases and J lost 6 bases. CDR1 and CDR2 from the germline V gene are SGHTA and FQGTGA. The CDR3 DNA sequence: TGTGCCAGCAGCTTCCTCGACAGGGTCGTAAGCAATGAGCAGTTCTTC. Translating gives CASSFLDRVVSNEQFF.

The table lists this clonotype with a few counts. The chain has TRBV12-3 or TRBV12-4 and TRBJ2-1; D is unresolved. The CDR3 consists of 12 residues. V was trimmed by 5 bases and J by 6 bases, leaving 8 bases between them. The CDR3 DNA is TGTGCCAGCAGTGTTTCGTTCAATGAGCAGTTCTTC. Translated, it gives CASSVSFNEQFF.

This clonotype was seen a handful of times. The CDR3 bases are TGTGCCAGCAGCCACGGGGGGGCCACCTACGAGCAGTACTTC. It translates to CASSHGGATYEQYF. The chain joins TRBV5-6 to TRBJ2-7; 8 nucleotides align to TRBD2. The CDR3 spans 14 residues. After removal of 4 bases from V and 2 bases from J, the junction contained 5 bases not matched to a gene. Per germline, CDR1 SGHDT and CDR2 YYEEEE.

This chain links TRBV27 with TRBJ2-7; maybe TRBD1 (5 bases). Germline V gives CDR1 MNHEY, CDR2 SMNVEV (reference sequence). Trimming shortened V by 4 bases and J by 5 bases, and 12 bases separated the two germline ends. The CDR3 covers 13 residues. The chain's CDR3 is CASSYADSHEQYF. CDR3 DNA: TGTGCCAGCAGTTACGCCGACAGCCACGAGCAGTACTTC.

The chain uses TRBV28 and TRBJ2-1; D uncertain. Germline CDR1 MDHEN, CDR2 SYDVKM. Trimming stripped 7 bases from V and 6 bases from J, with 16 bases between. CDR3 size: 14 residues. The CDR3 is CASTSRQGGNEQFF. The CDR3, as DNA: TGTGCCAGCACCAGCCGACAAGGCGGCAATGAGCAGTTCTTC.

There are a few counts of this clonotype. One end of the junction does not line up with germline, which may come from a read error. V and J are TRBV12-3 or TRBV12-4 and TRBJ1-4; tentative D call: TRBD1 (5 bases). The length of the CDR3 is 14 residues. CDR3 DNA: TGTGCCGGCAGCCGAATGTTGGGGGAAGAAAAACTGTTTTTT. This encodes CAGSRMLGEEKLFF.

The table lists this clonotype with a few counts. The genes are TRBV20-1 and TRBJ2-5; TRBD2 aligns across 7 bases. The germline V gene encodes CDR1 DFQATT and CDR2 SNEGSKA (reference sequence). The CDR3 consists of 12 residues. V shed 3 bases and J 4 bases; nucleotides not matched to a gene: 2. The CDR3 sequence is CSARAGVETQYF. Here the CDR3 DNA reads TGCAGTGCTAGGGCGGGGGTAGAGACCCAGTACTTC.

This clonotype was found a few times. The rearrangement joins TRBV6-4 to TRBJ2-3; D may match TRBD1 or TRBD2 (6 bases each). The germline V gene has CDR1 MRHNA and CDR2 SNTAGT. This CDR3 comprises 17 residues. V gave up 5 bases and J gave up 0 bases, with 18 bases separating them. CDR3: CASSPSTRGPSTDTQYF. The CDR3 DNA reads TGTGCCAGCAGTCCTTCAACCCGGGGGCCCAGCACAGATACGCAGTATTTT.

V and J are TRBV9 and TRBJ2-3; TRBD2 aligns across 12 bases. Per the germline V gene, CDR1 is SGDLS and CDR2 is YYNGEE. The CDR3 is made up of 14 amino acids. Germline trimming cut 4 bases from V and 6 bases from J; bases unmatched to any gene: 3. The CDR3 sequence is CASSSTSGSDTQYF. The CDR3 DNA sequence: TGTGCCAGCAGCTCGACTAGCGGGAGCGATACGCAGTATTTT.

This clonotype has only a few counts. The V gene is TRBV6-6, the J gene TRBJ1-4; 8 positions match TRBD1. Per the germline V gene, CDR1 is MNHNY and CDR2 is SVGAGI (reference sequence). After removal of 3 bases from V and 6 bases from J, the junction contained 9 bases not matched to a gene. The CDR3 runs to 16 residues. CDR3 amino acids: CASSYTGQDYYEKLFF. CDR3 DNA sequence: TGTGCCAGCAGTTATACGGGACAGGATTATTATGAAAAACTGTTTTTT.

The V gene is TRBV13, the J gene TRBJ2-7; TRBD1 might be the D (6 bases). The germline CDR1 and CDR2 sequences are PRHDT and FYEKMQ (reference sequence). The CDR3 runs to 16 residues. V shed 0 bases and J shed 1 base, with 13 bases lying between them. CDR3 amino acids: CASSLGGQGPSYEQYF. CDR3 DNA: TGTGCCAGCAGCTTAGGGGGGCAGGGGCCGTCCTACGAGCAGTACTTC.

The J gene is TRBJ2-3, the V gene TRBV14; no clear D. CDR3 length equals 17 residues. Germline V gives CDR1 SGHDN, CDR2 FVKESK. The V end was cut by 0 bases, the J end by 0 bases, with 13 bases between. The CDR3 bases are TGTGCCAGCAGCCAAGATAGAGGTACTTCTAGCACAGATACGCAGTATTTT. Its protein product is CASSQDRGTSSTDTQYF.

This clonotype has more than one count but fewer than ten. In DNA form, the CDR3 reads TGTGCCAGCAGTGATCGTAGACCCCCAGCGAGCAAGTACTTC. Translating gives CASSDRRPPASKYF. V gene TRBV2 combines with J gene TRBJ2-7; D unclear. CDR1 is SNHLY, CDR2 FYNNEI, per germline. The CDR3 spans 14 residues. The V gene lost 3 bases and the J gene lost 11 bases, with 20 bases spanning the gap.

This clonotype has a count of ten or more. The rearrangement joins TRBV7-8 to TRBJ2-7; the D call may be TRBD1 or TRBD2 (6 bases each). The CDR3 has 14 residues. Per germline, CDR1 SGHVS and CDR2 FQNEAQ. The V end was cut by 5 bases, the J end by 2 bases, with 13 bases between. CDR3 in amino acids: CASSGGRTTYEQYF. The DNA of the CDR3 is TGTGCCAGCAGCGGGGGGCGGACAACCTACGAGCAGTACTTC.

The chain uses TRBV28 and TRBJ1-2; D uncertain. Germline assignment: CDR1 MDHEN and CDR2 SYDVKM. V gave up 7 bases and J gave up 5 bases, with 11 bases separating them. This CDR3 is 12 amino acids long. The CDR3 protein is CASTRAPYGYTF. For the CDR3, the DNA is TGTGCCAGCACCCGGGCCCCTTATGGCTACACCTTC.

This clonotype was counted only a few times. The V call is TRBV6-5, the J call TRBJ2-7, with D perhaps given as TRBD1 or TRBD2 (6 bases each). CDR1 is MNHEY, CDR2 SVGAGI, per germline. Trimming shortened V by 4 bases and J by 1 base, and 14 bases separated the two germline ends. The CDR3 is 15 residues long. This CDR3 reads CASSSFGGLSYEQYF. The CDR3, as DNA: TGTGCCAGCAGTTCGTTCGGGGGCTTGTCCTACGAGCAGTACTTC.